This T cell receptor (beta chain) emerged from a study of chemoradiotherapy in HPV16-positive cancers. Study results and limitations: During treatment, candidate HPV-specific clones and E7-related motifs expanded in tumor.

Trimming took off 8 bases at V and 0 bases at J, with 10 bases between the two ends. Germline V gene sequence: CDR1 MDHEN, CDR2 SYDVKM. The CDR3 sequence is 13 residues long. Concerning this clone: Its matching antigen is unknown.

Data came from immunoSEQ multiplex PCR; TCRdb stores just in-frame clones and leaves some out. The sample lists more than 7,000 clones, approximately 85% seen once, with approximately 6.6% in the top ten. The receptor was derived from a human donor with HPV-associated anogenital cancer. The genes are TRBV28 and TRBJ1-2; possible D gene TRBD1, 5 bases. Sequenced here: tumor tissue, sampled from a patient who underwent chemoradiotherapy. In DNA form, the CDR3 reads TGTGCCAGCGGAGGGGAGACTAACTATGGCTACACCTTC. Its translation is CASGGETNYGYTF.